The source of this T cell receptor (beta chain) is a study of sequential checkpoint blockade in melanoma. The sample holds a few counts of this clone. The treatment was: randomized to nivolumab then ipilimumab (arm A) or the reverse (arm B). TCRdb's copy holds only in-frame clones and misses some; the assay was immunoSEQ multiplex PCR. The data show roughly 13,000 clones, less than 70% seen once. V dropped 2 bases and J dropped 0 bases, with 17 bases sitting between them. The CDR3 runs 17 residues. CDR1 is SGDLS, CDR2 YYNGEE, per germline. The origin of this receptor is a human donor with melanoma. Specimen: CD8+ T cells sorted from blood (inferred from file names), collected from a patient given nivolumab and ipilimumab in sequence. The chain is built from TRBV9 and TRBJ1-1; D is ambiguous. Here the CDR3 reads CASSVRVTEFLNTEAFF. The CDR3 bases are TGTGCCAGCAGCGTGAGGGTTACAGAATTTTTGAACACTGAAGCTTTCTTT.